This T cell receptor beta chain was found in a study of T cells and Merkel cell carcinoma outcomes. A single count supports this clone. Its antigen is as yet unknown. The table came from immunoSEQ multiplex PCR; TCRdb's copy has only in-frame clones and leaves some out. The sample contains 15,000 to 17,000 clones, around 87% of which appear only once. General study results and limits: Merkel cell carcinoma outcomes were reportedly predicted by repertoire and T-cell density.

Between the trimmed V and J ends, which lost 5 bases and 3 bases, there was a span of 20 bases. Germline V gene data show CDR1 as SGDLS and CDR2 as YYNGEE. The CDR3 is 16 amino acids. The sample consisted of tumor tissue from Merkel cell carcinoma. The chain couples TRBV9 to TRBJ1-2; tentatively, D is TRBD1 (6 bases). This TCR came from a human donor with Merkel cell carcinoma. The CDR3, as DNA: TGTGCCAGCAGGCCAGGGACACCCTTTCAGGACTATGGCTACACCTTC. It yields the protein CASRPGTPFQDYGYTF. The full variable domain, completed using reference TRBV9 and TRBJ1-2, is DSGVTQTPKHLITATGQRVTLRCSPRSGDLSVYWYQQSLDQGLQFLIQYYNGEERAKGNILERFSAQQFPDLHSELNLSSLELGDSALYFCASRPGTPFQDYGYTFGSGTRLTVV.